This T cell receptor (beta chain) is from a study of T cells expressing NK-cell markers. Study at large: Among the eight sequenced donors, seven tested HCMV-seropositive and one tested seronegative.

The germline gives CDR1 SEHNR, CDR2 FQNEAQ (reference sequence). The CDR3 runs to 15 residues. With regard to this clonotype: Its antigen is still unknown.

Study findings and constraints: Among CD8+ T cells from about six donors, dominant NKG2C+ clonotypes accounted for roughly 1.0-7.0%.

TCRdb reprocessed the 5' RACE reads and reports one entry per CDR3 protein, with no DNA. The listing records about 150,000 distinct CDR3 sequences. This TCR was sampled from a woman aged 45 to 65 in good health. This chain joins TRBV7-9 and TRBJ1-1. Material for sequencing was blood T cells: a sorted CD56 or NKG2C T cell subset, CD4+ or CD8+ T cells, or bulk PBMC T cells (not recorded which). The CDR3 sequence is CASSLVGPRGTEAFF.